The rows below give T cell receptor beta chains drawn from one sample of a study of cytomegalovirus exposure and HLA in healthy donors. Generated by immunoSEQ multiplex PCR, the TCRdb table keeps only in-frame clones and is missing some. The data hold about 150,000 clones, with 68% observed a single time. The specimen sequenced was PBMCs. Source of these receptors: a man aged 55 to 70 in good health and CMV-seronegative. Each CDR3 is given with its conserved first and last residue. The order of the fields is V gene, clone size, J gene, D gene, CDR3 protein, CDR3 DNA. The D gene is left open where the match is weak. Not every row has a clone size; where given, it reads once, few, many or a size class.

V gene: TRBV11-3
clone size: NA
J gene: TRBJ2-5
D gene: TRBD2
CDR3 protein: CASSRSGRGETQYF
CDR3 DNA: TGTGCCAGCAGCCGTAGCGGGAGGGGGGAGACCCAGTACTTC

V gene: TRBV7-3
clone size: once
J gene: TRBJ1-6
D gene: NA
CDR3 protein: CASSNAGGGPLHF
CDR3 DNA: TGTGCCAGCAGCAATGCCGGCGGGGGACCCCTCCACTTT

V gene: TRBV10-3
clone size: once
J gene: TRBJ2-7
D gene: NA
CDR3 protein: CAIRVEVEQYF
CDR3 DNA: TGTGCCATCAGGGTCGAGGTCGAGCAGTACTTC

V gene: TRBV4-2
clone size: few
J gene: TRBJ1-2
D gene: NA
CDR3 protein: CASSQDRGVNYGYTF
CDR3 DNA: TGTGCCAGCAGCCAAGATCGCGGGGTGAACTATGGCTACACCTTC

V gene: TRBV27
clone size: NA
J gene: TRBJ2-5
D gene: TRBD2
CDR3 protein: CASSLRPGLDNQETQYF
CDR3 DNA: TGTGCCAGCAGCCTACGGCCGGGACTAGACAACCAAGAGACCCAGTACTTC

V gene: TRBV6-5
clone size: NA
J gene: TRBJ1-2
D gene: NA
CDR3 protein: CASRLGGQVYGYTF
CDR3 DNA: TGTGCCAGCAGGTTGGGGGGGCAGGTTTATGGCTACACCTTC

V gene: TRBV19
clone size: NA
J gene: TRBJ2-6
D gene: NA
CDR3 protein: CASTFSGANVLTF
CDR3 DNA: TGTGCCAGTACTTTCTCTGGGGCCAACGTCCTGACTTTC

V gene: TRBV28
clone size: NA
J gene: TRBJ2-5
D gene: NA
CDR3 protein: CASSLGVGETQYF
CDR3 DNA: TGTGCCAGCAGTTTGGGAGTTGGGGAGACCCAGTACTTC

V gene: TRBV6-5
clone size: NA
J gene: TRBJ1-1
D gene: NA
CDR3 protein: CASGRNTEAFF
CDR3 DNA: TGTGCCAGCGGCCGGAACACTGAAGCTTTCTTT

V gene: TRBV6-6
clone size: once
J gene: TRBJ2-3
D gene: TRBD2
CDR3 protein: CASSYSSSGRGDTQYF
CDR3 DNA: TGTGCCAGCAGTTACTCTTCCAGCGGGAGAGGAGATACGCAGTATTTT

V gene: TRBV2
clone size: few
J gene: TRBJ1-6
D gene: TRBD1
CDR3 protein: CASATGLESPLHF
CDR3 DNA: TGTGCCAGCGCGACAGGGTTAGAGTCACCCCTCCACTTT

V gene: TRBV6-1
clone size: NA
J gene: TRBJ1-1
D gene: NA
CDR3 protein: CASRVNREVNTEAFF
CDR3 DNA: TGTGCCAGCAGAGTCAACAGGGAAGTGAACACTGAAGCTTTCTTT

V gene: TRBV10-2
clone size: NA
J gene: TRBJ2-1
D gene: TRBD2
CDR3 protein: CASSDAGGTRNEQFF
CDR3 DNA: TGCGCCAGCAGTGACGCGGGAGGAACTAGAAATGAGCAGTTCTTC

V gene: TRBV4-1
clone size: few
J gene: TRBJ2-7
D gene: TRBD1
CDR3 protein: CASSQGEPGQGANEQYF
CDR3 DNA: TGCGCCAGCAGCCAAGGGGAACCGGGACAGGGGGCGAACGAGCAGTACTTC

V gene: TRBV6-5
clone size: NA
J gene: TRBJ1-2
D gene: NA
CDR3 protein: CATLNYGYTF
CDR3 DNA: TGTGCCACCCTAAACTATGGCTACACCTTC

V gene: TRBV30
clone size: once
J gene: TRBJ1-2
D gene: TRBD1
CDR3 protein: CAYFTGTARSGYTF
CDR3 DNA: TGTGCCTACTTCACCGGGACAGCTAGGAGTGGCTACACCTTC

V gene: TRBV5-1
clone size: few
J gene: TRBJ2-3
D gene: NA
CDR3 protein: CASSLALGLTDTQYF
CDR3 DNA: TGCGCCAGCAGCTTGGCCCTGGGGCTCACAGATACGCAGTATTTT

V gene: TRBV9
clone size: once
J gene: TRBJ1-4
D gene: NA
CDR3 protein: CASSLLGGTNEKLFF
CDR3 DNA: TGTGCCAGCAGCCTCCTGGGGGGAACTAATGAAAAACTGTTTTTT

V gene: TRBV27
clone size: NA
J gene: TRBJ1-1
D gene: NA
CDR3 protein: CASRDLWAAHTEAFF
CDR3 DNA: TGTGCCAGCAGGGACTTATGGGCCGCTCACACTGAAGCTTTCTTT

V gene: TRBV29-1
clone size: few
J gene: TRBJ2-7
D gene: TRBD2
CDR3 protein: CSVFDSGKTYEQYF
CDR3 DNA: TGCAGCGTTTTCGATAGCGGGAAGACCTACGAGCAGTACTTC

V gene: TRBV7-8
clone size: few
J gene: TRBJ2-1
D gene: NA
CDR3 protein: CASSLNFGAGFSNEQFF
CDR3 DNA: TGTGCCAGCAGCTTAAATTTCGGAGCGGGTTTCTCCAATGAGCAGTTCTTC

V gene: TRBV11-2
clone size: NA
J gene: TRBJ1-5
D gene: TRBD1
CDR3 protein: CASSLGRQGAGQPQHF
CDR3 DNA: TGTGCCAGCAGCTTAGGCCGACAGGGGGCAGGTCAGCCCCAGCATTTT

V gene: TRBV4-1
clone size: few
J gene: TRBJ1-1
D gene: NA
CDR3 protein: CASSQTGPNTEAFF
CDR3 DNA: TGCGCCAGCAGCCAGACAGGCCCGAACACTGAAGCTTTCTTT

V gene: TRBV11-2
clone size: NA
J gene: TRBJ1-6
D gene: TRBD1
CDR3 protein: CASSYRGGPDSPLHF
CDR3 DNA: TGTGCCAGCAGCTACAGGGGCGGTCCGGATTCACCCCTCCACTTT

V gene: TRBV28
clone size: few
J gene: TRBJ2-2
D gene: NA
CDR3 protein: CASSFSRGVGYTGELFF
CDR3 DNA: TGTGCCAGCAGTTTCTCCAGGGGTGTAGGGTACACCGGGGAGCTGTTTTTT

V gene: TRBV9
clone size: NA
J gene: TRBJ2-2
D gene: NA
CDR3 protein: CASSVPLAVGDTGELFF
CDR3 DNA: TGTGCCAGCAGCGTCCCATTAGCGGTTGGGGACACCGGGGAGCTGTTTTTT

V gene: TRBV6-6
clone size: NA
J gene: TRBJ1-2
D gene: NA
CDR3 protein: CASRKTGNYGYTF
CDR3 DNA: TGTGCCAGCAGAAAGACAGGCAACTATGGCTACACCTTC

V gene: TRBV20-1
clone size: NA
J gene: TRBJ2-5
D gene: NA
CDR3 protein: CSAVMGSRQYF
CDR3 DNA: TGCAGTGCTGTCATGGGCAGTCGGCAGTACTTC

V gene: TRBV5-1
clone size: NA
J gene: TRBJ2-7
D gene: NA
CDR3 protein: CASRPAGSGYEQYF
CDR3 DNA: TGCGCCAGCCGCCCTGCCGGGTCGGGCTACGAGCAGTACTTC

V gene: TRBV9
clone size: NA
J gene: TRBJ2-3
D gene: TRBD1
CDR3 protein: CASSVGTGQGTDTQYF
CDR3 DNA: TGTGCCAGCAGCGTAGGGACAGGACAGGGTACAGATACGCAGTATTTT

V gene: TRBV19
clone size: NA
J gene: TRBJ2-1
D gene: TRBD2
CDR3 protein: CASSIRGLGGRAESGDEQFF
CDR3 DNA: TGTGCCAGTAGTATCCGGGGACTGGGCGGGAGGGCCGAGTCGGGCGATGAGCAGTTCTTC

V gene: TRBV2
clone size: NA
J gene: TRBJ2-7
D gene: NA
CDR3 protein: CASSESRAGAEYF
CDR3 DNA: TGTGCCAGCAGTGAAAGTCGGGCAGGGGCGGAGTACTTC